Presented here are 26 T cell receptor beta chains from one specimen sequenced in a study of shared clonotypes between healthy human individuals (dated by TCRdb to about 2020). CD8 naive samples were obtained by positive selection for CCR7 among CD45RO-negative cells, yielding a CD45RA+CCR7+ population from which TemRA cells were excluded. Library prep was done by the immunoSEQ multiplex PCR assay. TCRdb limited this immuneACCESS table to in-frame rearrangements with V and J called. A share of clones is missing; checked studies link under half to unresolved V genes, and the rest is unexplained. The sample records some 2.1 million clones, over 85% of which are singletons. Approximately 1.7% of the sample is in the top ten clones. Sequencing used naive CD8+ T cells from PBMCs. The cell subset or site label corresponds to: CD45RA+CCR7+. These receptors were taken from a man between 18 and 35 years old in good health. Some clones in this sample may be carry-over from other donors' samples.

The chain combines TRBV7-6 with TRBJ1-2, with D uncertain. Germline values: CDR1 SGHVS, CDR2 FNYEAQ. V was pared by 1 base and J by 0 bases, with 15 bases between. There are 17 residues in the CDR3. Here the CDR3 reads CASSLDPMVGANYGYTF. The CDR3 DNA is TGTGCCAGCAGCTTAGACCCAATGGTGGGCGCTAACTATGGCTACACCTTC.

The CDR3 DNA is TGTGCCGTCAACCACGGGGCTAGCGGGAGGAATACCGAGCAGTACTTC. It yields the protein CAVNHGASGRNTEQYF. The chain combines TRBV11-2 with TRBJ2-7, with 11 bases lining up with TRBD2. The CDR3 is 16 amino acids. The germline V gene has CDR1 SGHAT and CDR2 FQNNGV. Trimming removed 11 bases from V and 6 bases from J; junction bases left unmatched: 18.

V is TRBV14 and J is TRBJ1-3; 9 bases align to TRBD1. This CDR3 is built from 14 residues. Germline trimming cut 4 bases from V and 7 bases from J; bases unmatched to any gene: 5. CDR1 and CDR2 from the germline V gene are SGHDN and FVKESK. The CDR3 sequence: CASSPGTGRNTIYF. CDR3 nucleotide sequence: TGTGCCAGCAGCCCCGGGACAGGGCGCAACACCATATATTTT.

This rearrangement joins TRBV19 to TRBJ1-5; D uncertain. V lost 4 bases and J lost 1, with 14 bases in between. The CDR3 runs to 16 residues. Germline CDR1 LNHDA, CDR2 SQIVND (reference sequence). Here the CDR3 DNA reads TGTGCCAGTAGTACCGTAAAGGTTCCGAGCAATCAGCCCCAGCATTTT. This gives the protein CASSTVKVPSNQPQHF. The complete variable domain, with remaining parts taken from reference TRBV19 and TRBJ1-5, reads DGGITQSPKYLFRKEGQNVTLSCEQNLNHDAMYWYRQDPGQGLRLIYYSQIVNDFQKGDIAEGYSVSREKKESFPLTVTSAQKNPTAFYLCASSTVKVPSNQPQHFGDGTRLSIL.

The chain links TRBV15 to TRBJ2-2; D is undetermined. Trimming stripped 5 bases from V and 5 bases from J, with 9 bases between. The CDR3 length is 13 residues. Germline loops: CDR1 LNHNV, CDR2 YYDKDF (reference sequence). The CDR3: CATSRILTGELFF. DNA of the CDR3: TGTGCCACCAGCCGGATCTTGACCGGGGAGCTGTTTTTT.

The genes are TRBV19 and TRBJ2-1, with 10 nucleotides matching TRBD1. Germline V lookup: CDR1 LNHDA, CDR2 SQIVND (reference sequence). The CDR3 consists of 14 residues. Trimming at V came to 4 bases and at J to 7 bases, leaving 4 bases not matched to a gene. CDR3 DNA: TGTGCCAGTAGTACCAGACAGGGGGCGAATGAGCAGTTCTTC. Translation gives CASSTRQGANEQFF.

The V and J genes are TRBV18 and TRBJ1-4; D is unclear. This CDR3 contains 16 residues. Trimming took 3 bases from V and 10 from J, leaving 21 bases between them. Germline lookup yields CDR1 KGHSH and CDR2 LQKENI. The CDR3: CASSPESGIWSGKLFF. The CDR3 coding sequence is TGTGCCAGCTCACCGGAGAGCGGAATTTGGAGTGGAAAACTGTTTTTT.

The V gene is TRBV19, the J gene TRBJ2-7, with D possibly TRBD1 on 6 matching bases. This CDR3 contains 12 residues. Germline-derived CDR1 and CDR2 are LNHDA and SQIVND (reference sequence). V was pared by 4 bases and J by 7 bases, with 11 bases between. CDR3 amino acids: CASSTQGWEQYF. The CDR3 region has the DNA TGTGCCAGTAGTACGCAGGGGTGGGAGCAGTACTTC.

The gene calls are TRBV2 and TRBJ2-1, with unresolved D. Trimming left V 6 bases short and J 6 bases short, with 18 bases between. CDR1 and CDR2 (germline): SNHLY, FYNNEI. The length of the CDR3 is 15 residues. Written as DNA, the CDR3 is TGTGCCAGCAGGCTCGATCGAGCGAGGACCAATGAGCAGTTCTTC. It encodes CASRLDRARTNEQFF.

The chain joins TRBV19 to TRBJ1-1; no reliable D call. Germline loops: CDR1 LNHDA, CDR2 SQIVND (reference sequence). The CDR3 loop spans 13 amino acids. The V end was cut by 8 bases, the J end by 1 base, with 11 bases between. The CDR3 region has the DNA TGTGCCAGTCCCGGGCCCTGGAACACTGAAGCTTTCTTT. This codes for CASPGPWNTEAFF. Using reference TRBV19 and TRBJ1-1 for the parts outside the CDR3, the full variable domain is DGGITQSPKYLFRKEGQNVTLSCEQNLNHDAMYWYRQDPGQGLRLIYYSQIVNDFQKGDIAEGYSVSREKKESFPLTVTSAQKNPTAFYLCASPGPWNTEAFFGQGTRLTVV.

The chain's CDR3 is CASSSGLGGRETQYF. CDR3 coding DNA: TGTGCCAGCAGCTCCGGACTAGGGGGCAGAGAGACCCAGTACTTC. This chain connects TRBV13 to TRBJ2-5; the D gene could be TRBD1 or TRBD2 (7 bases each). Deletions cut 4 bases from V and 4 bases from J, with 16 bases between. CDR3 size: 15 residues. Germline CDR1 PRHDT, CDR2 FYEKMQ (reference sequence).

The CDR3 region is CASSEERTDTQYF. CDR3 bases: TGTGCCAGCAGCGAAGAAAGAACAGATACGCAGTATTTT. J is TRBJ2-3 and V is TRBV9; D ambiguous. The CDR3 runs 13 residues. CDR1 and CDR2 (germline): SGDLS, YYNGEE. The V gene lost 3 bases and the J gene lost 3 bases, with 8 bases spanning the gap.

The genes are TRBV7-3 and TRBJ2-2; 8 positions agree with TRBD1. CDR3 length equals 15 residues. Looked up from germline, CDR1 is SGHTA and CDR2 is FQGTGA. V lost 6 bases, J lost 4 bases, and 7 bases stayed unmatched. CDR3: CASRYGQGSTGELFF. CDR3 in DNA: TGTGCCAGCAGATATGGACAGGGTAGCACCGGGGAGCTGTTTTTT.

The rearrangement links TRBV15 to TRBJ2-5; D gene unclear. V was pared by 1 base and J by 2 bases, with 8 bases between. The CDR3 totals 14 residues. Germline CDR1 LNHNV, CDR2 YYDKDF (reference sequence). The CDR3 DNA reads TGTGCCACCAGCAGAGTGACACCTCAAGAGACCCAGTACTTC. Amino acid sequence: CATSRVTPQETQYF.

V is TRBV7-9 and J is TRBJ2-7; 9 bases fit TRBD1. V gave up 5 bases and J gave up 3 bases; unmatched junction bases: 11. The CDR3 runs to 16 residues. Germline V gene lookup returns CDR1 SEHNR and CDR2 FQNEAQ (reference sequence). This CDR3 is CASSHGETGGRYEQYF. DNA of the CDR3: TGTGCCAGCAGCCATGGCGAGACAGGGGGACGCTACGAGCAGTACTTC.

This clone was counted a few times. Other nucleotide sequences in the sample specify the same CDR3. This chain connects TRBV6-5 to TRBJ1-1; D is ambiguous. Germline V CDR1 and CDR2: MNHEY, SVGAGI. The V end was cut by 0 bases, the J end by 2 bases, with 7 bases between. The CDR3 length is 14 residues. The CDR3 loop reads CASSYSRSNTEAFF. The CDR3 nucleotides read TGTGCCAGCAGTTACTCGAGGTCTAACACTGAAGCTTTCTTT.

The chain carries TRBV5-1 and TRBJ2-7; D is perhaps TRBD2 (6 bases). The CDR3 extends over 11 amino acids. Germline CDR1 SGHRS, CDR2 YFSETQ. Trimming shortened V by 7 bases and J by 5 bases, and 10 bases separated the two germline ends. As DNA, the CDR3 is TGCGCCAGCCTACGCGGGGACGAGCAGTACTTC. Translation: CASLRGDEQYF.

The chain is built from TRBV28 and TRBJ1-1, with 7 bases aligning to TRBD1. V was clipped by 8 bases and J by 5 bases; unmatched bases: 14. Germline CDR1 is MDHEN and CDR2 is SYDVKM. The CDR3 loop spans 15 amino acids. The CDR3 is CASRLRQGSGTEAFF. In DNA, the CDR3 is TGTGCCAGCCGACTCAGACAGGGATCGGGGACTGAAGCTTTCTTT.

The chain recombines TRBV28 with TRBJ2-3; D is perhaps TRBD1 (5 bases). Germline-derived CDR1 and CDR2 are MDHEN and SYDVKM. V dropped 3 bases and J dropped 0 bases, with 19 bases sitting between them. The CDR3 totals 18 residues. Here the CDR3 DNA reads TGTGCCAGCAGTTTCATCCCCAGGGTTCAAATAAGCACAGATACGCAGTATTTT. Translated: CASSFIPRVQISTDTQYF.

This clone was seen only once. The chain is built from TRBV28 and TRBJ2-7; the D is unclear. The V gene's germline CDR1 is MDHEN and CDR2 SYDVKM. V shed 4 bases and J shed 3 bases, with 10 bases lying between them. The CDR3 contains 13 residues. The CDR3 DNA follows: TGTGCCAGCAGTTCCGGGCTGTTCTACGAGCAGTACTTC. Its protein is CASSSGLFYEQYF.

The J gene is TRBJ1-1, the V gene TRBV4-3; no clear D. The CDR3 loop spans 14 amino acids. Germline CDR1 and CDR2: LGHNA and YSLEER. V was trimmed by 1 base and J by 5 bases, leaving 11 bases between them. The CDR3 DNA is TGCGCCAGCAGCCAAGCGTTATCGAGTACTGAAGCTTTCTTT. Amino acids: CASSQALSSTEAFF.

V usage is TRBV7-8 and J usage is TRBJ2-5; 9 nucleotides agree with TRBD2. Germline values: CDR1 SGHVS, CDR2 FQNEAQ. CDR3 size: 14 residues. The J segment lost 5 bases and the V segment lost 1 base, leaving 2 bases of the junction unmatched. Here the CDR3 reads CASSLEGLAETQYF. CDR3 nucleotides: TGTGCCAGCAGCTTAGAAGGACTAGCGGAGACCCAGTACTTC.

As DNA, the CDR3 is TGTGCCAGCAGTTCCCCCCGACTAGCGGCAAATGAGCAGTTCTTC. Protein: CASSSPRLAANEQFF. This chain joins TRBV28 and TRBJ2-1; 9 bases fit TRBD2. The ends lost 4 bases at V and 7 bases at J; junction bases unmatched: 8. CDR3 length: 15 residues. Germline CDR1 MDHEN, CDR2 SYDVKM.

In DNA form, the CDR3 reads TGTGCCAGCAGTGAAGCGTCTAGAATGGATGAGCAGTTCTTC. As protein: CASSEASRMDEQFF. This chain uses TRBV6-1 with TRBJ2-1; D uncertain. The germline V gene has CDR1 MNHNS and CDR2 SASEGT. The ends were cut back, 0 bases at V and 8 bases at J, with 11 bases in the middle. This CDR3 has 14 amino acids.

The J gene is TRBJ2-3, the V gene TRBV6-5; 7 nucleotides agree with TRBD1. There are 15 residues in the CDR3. Trimming removed 6 bases from V and 2 bases from J; junction bases left unmatched: 8. Germline CDR1 is MNHEY and CDR2 is SVGAGI. The CDR3 bases are TGTGCCAGCAGGGAAAACAGGGGAATCACAGATACGCAGTATTTT. As protein: CASRENRGITDTQYF.

Only one count was recorded for this clone. The chain is built from TRBV28 and TRBJ2-1, with 12 bases fitting TRBD2. V was pared by 4 bases and J by 6 bases, with 13 bases of the junction left unmatched. This CDR3 is 18 amino acids long. The germline gives CDR1 MDHEN, CDR2 SYDVKM. CDR3 residues: CASSSEWVTSGSSNEQFF. CDR3 bases: TGTGCCAGCAGTTCGGAGTGGGTGACTAGCGGGAGTTCCAATGAGCAGTTCTTC.